This T cell receptor (beta chain) was identified during a study of OX40 agonist ivuxolimab in advanced cancers. In the study overall: Every 2 weeks, ivuxolimab was infused into the patients intravenously at between 0.01 and 10 mg/kg. Partial responses were recorded for three patients, including one with hepatocellular carcinoma and two with cutaneous melanoma.

Patients with autoimmune history or systemic immunosuppression were excluded. The CDR3 consists of 14 residues. Germline V lookup: CDR1 KGHSH, CDR2 LQKENI. Trimming removed 1 base from V and 4 bases from J, with 8 bases in between. Assay: immunoSEQ multiplex PCR; the TCRdb copy retains only in-frame clones and omits some. This sample has around 62,000 clones, with roughly 84% found just once. The chain combines TRBV18 with TRBJ1-5; the D gene is possibly TRBD1 (6 bases). The receptor was derived from an adult with an advanced solid tumor such as melanoma, head and neck, liver or kidney cancer. The sample here was CD4+ or CD8+ T cells sorted from blood, taken in a trial of the OX40 agonist ivuxolimab. The CDR3 is CASSPQGGNQPQHF. In DNA form, the CDR3 reads TGTGCCAGCTCACCACAGGGGGGTAATCAGCCCCAGCATTTT. The full variable domain, rest sourced from reference TRBV18 and TRBJ1-5, is NAGVMQNPRHLVRRRGQEARLRCSPMKGHSHVYWYRQLPEEGLKFMVYLQKENIIDESGMPKERFSAEFPKEGPSILRIQQVVRGDSAAYFCASSPQGGNQPQHFGDGTRLSIL.